The 31 T cell receptor beta chains below all came from one sample that was sequenced in a study of OX40 agonist ivuxolimab in advanced cancers. The method was immunoSEQ multiplex PCR; TCRdb's version includes in-frame clones alone and lacks a portion of them. The table has about 80,000 clones, 84% seen once; the top ten hold 25%. This material consisted of CD4+ or CD8+ T cells sorted from blood, taken in a trial of the OX40 agonist ivuxolimab. These receptors originate from an adult with an advanced solid tumor such as melanoma, head and neck, liver or kidney cancer.

The rearrangement joins TRBV14 to TRBJ1-1; D gene uncertain. Germline assignment: CDR1 SGHDN and CDR2 FVKESK. The germline V and J ends were trimmed by 5 bases and 4 bases, with 14 bases remaining between them. The CDR3 sequence is 14 residues long. The CDR3 DNA reads TGTGCCAGCAGCTTAGGCCCTCAAGGCACTGAAGCTTTCTTT. This gives the protein CASSLGPQGTEAFF.

The rearrangement links TRBV7-2 to TRBJ2-1; perhaps TRBD2 as D (6 bases). The CDR3 sequence is 15 residues long. CDR1 is SGHTA and CDR2 is FQGNSA in the germline V gene. Between the trimmed V and J ends, which lost 4 bases and 4 bases, there was a span of 14 bases. The chain's CDR3 is CASSSAGGEYNEQFF. In DNA form, the CDR3 reads TGTGCCAGCAGCTCAGCCGGCGGGGAATACAATGAGCAGTTCTTC. Variable domain in full (rest from reference TRBV7-2 and TRBJ2-1): GAGVSQSPSNKVTEKGKDVELRCDPISGHTALYWYRQSLGQGLEFLIYFQGNSAPDKSGLPSDRFSAERTGGSVSTLTIQRTQQEDSAVYLCASSSAGGEYNEQFFGPGTRLTVL.

V gene TRBV5-1 combines with J gene TRBJ2-3; D uncertain. The CDR3 consists of 13 residues. Trimming pared 4 bases from V and 1 base from J, leaving 7 bases between. Per the germline V gene, CDR1 is SGHRS and CDR2 is YFSETQ. The CDR3 loop is CASSISGTDTQYF. The CDR3 DNA is TGCGCCAGCAGCATCTCAGGCACAGATACGCAGTATTTT.

The chain couples TRBV19 to TRBJ1-2, with 10 positions matching TRBD1. The V and J ends lost 5 bases and 4 bases, in that order; junction bases with no gene match: 10. Germline V gene sequence: CDR1 LNHDA, CDR2 SQIVND (reference sequence). CDR3 size: 16 residues. The CDR3 here is CASSGRQGAVGYGYTF. The DNA of the CDR3 is TGTGCCAGTAGTGGACGACAGGGGGCGGTAGGCTATGGCTACACCTTC.

In its sample, this clone was seen a few times. The chain uses TRBV29-1 and TRBJ2-1, with a possible D match to TRBD2 (5 bases). Germline V gene data show CDR1 as SQVTM and CDR2 as ANQGSEA. V dropped 2 bases and J dropped 4 bases, with 15 bases sitting between them. The CDR3 extends over 15 amino acids. CDR3 sequence (DNA): TGCAGCGTTGAACTCCGACTACCTGGATACAATGAGCAGTTCTTC. Translation: CSVELRLPGYNEQFF.

CDR3 sequence: CASSLSPGQEDICTF. The CDR3 nucleotides read TGCGCCAGCAGCCTTTCCCCGGGACAGGAGGACATCTGCACCTTC. The chain carries TRBV5-1 and TRBJ1-2; TRBD1 aligns across 8 bases. The CDR3 is 15 residues long. V trimming: 4 bases; J trimming: 13 bases; junction bases outside the gene matches: 18. Germline assignment: CDR1 SGHRS and CDR2 YFSETQ.

The chain joins TRBV14 to TRBJ1-4; D remains ambiguous. V lost 1 base and J lost 3, with 9 bases in between. CDR1 and CDR2 (germline): SGHDN, FVKESK. The CDR3 extends over 15 amino acids. The CDR3, as DNA: TGTGCCAGCAGCCAAGGAACAGCACCTAATGAAAAACTGTTTTTT. Translation: CASSQGTAPNEKLFF.

This chain joins TRBV11-2 and TRBJ2-7, with TRBD1 matching 9 bases. V was pared by 1 base and J by 6 bases, with 1 base of the junction left unmatched. Per germline, CDR1 SGHAT and CDR2 FQNNGV. The CDR3 has 13 amino acids. The chain's CDR3 is CASSLGQGGEQYF. In DNA form, the CDR3 reads TGTGCCAGCAGCTTAGGACAGGGGGGCGAGCAGTACTTC. Full variable domain (rest looked up from reference TRBV11-2 and TRBJ2-7): EAGVAQSPRYKIIEKRQSVAFWCNPISGHATLYWYQQILGQGPKLLIQFQNNGVVDDSQLPKDRFSAERLKGVDSTLKIQPAKLEDSAVYLCASSLGQGGEQYFGPGTRLTVT.

The V call is TRBV5-1, the J call TRBJ2-1, with 8 bases that match TRBD1. The CDR3 sequence is 14 residues long. Per germline, CDR1 SGHRS and CDR2 YFSETQ. The ends lost 0 bases at V and 12 bases at J; junction bases unmatched: 8. For the CDR3, the DNA is TGCGCCAGCAGCTTGGACAGGGGGGAGAGAGGGCAGTTCTTC. It yields the protein CASSLDRGERGQFF.

J is TRBJ2-1 and V is TRBV7-8, with D possibly TRBD1 on 5 matching bases. This CDR3 is 13 amino acids long. The germline V and J ends were trimmed by 1 base and 12 bases, with 13 bases remaining between them. Germline V gene sequence: CDR1 SGHVS, CDR2 FQNEAQ. The CDR3 DNA reads TGTGCCAGCAGCTTAGAGGAAGGGGCTGGGCAGTTCTTC. Protein: CASSLEEGAGQFF.

The gene calls are TRBV23-1 and TRBJ2-1; D not resolved. TRBV23-1 is an ORF for which the function is uncertain. The CDR3 consists of 12 residues. V lost 8 bases and J lost 6, with 11 bases in between. CDR3 protein: CASSLGCNEQFF. The CDR3 nucleotides read TGCGCCAGCTCCCTGGGGTGCAATGAGCAGTTCTTC.

This rearrangement joins TRBV18 to TRBJ1-2, with no clear D. Deletions cut 6 bases from V and 12 bases from J, with 17 bases between. Germline loops: CDR1 KGHSH, CDR2 LQKENI. CDR3 length: 12 amino acids. CDR3 sequence (DNA): TGTGCCAGCTCGCCGGGCCAAGCCCCAGACACCTTC. This sequence encodes CASSPGQAPDTF.

The sample holds a few counts of this clone. The rearrangement uses TRBV7-8 and TRBJ2-7; possibly TRBD1 for D (6 bases). The V end was cut by 3 bases, the J end by 2 bases, with 14 bases between. Germline V gives CDR1 SGHVS, CDR2 FQNEAQ. The CDR3 consists of 15 residues. This CDR3 reads CASSFPAGVTYEQYF. DNA for the CDR3: TGTGCCAGCAGCTTCCCGGCAGGGGTAACCTACGAGCAGTACTTC. Full variable domain (remainder filled in from reference TRBV7-8 and TRBJ2-7): GAGVSQSPRYKVAKRGQDVALRCDPISGHVSLFWYQQALGQGPEFLTYFQNEAQLDKSGLPSDRFFAERPEGSVSTLKIQRTQQEDSAVYLCASSFPAGVTYEQYFGPGTRLTVT.

The gene calls are TRBV7-6 and TRBJ2-2; TRBD2 is a possible D gene (5 bases). Germline CDR1 is SGHVS and CDR2 is FNYEAQ. V was shortened by 4 bases and J by 1 base, with 13 bases between the two germline ends. The CDR3 contains 16 residues. CDR3 amino acids: CASSSSGFGNTGELFF. The CDR3 DNA reads as TGTGCCAGCAGCTCATCGGGGTTTGGGAACACCGGGGAGCTGTTTTTT.

The chain has TRBV4-1 and TRBJ2-5; no clear D gene. From germline, CDR1 is MGHRA and CDR2 YSYEKL. The CDR3 sequence is 14 residues long. V dropped 1 base and J dropped 2 bases, with 8 bases sitting between them. The CDR3 here is CASSQVQTQETQYF. As DNA, the CDR3 is TGCGCCAGCAGCCAAGTCCAGACACAAGAGACCCAGTACTTC.

The CDR3 reads CASSLVASGSTDTQYF. CDR3 nucleotide sequence: TGCGCCAGCAGCTTGGTGGCTAGCGGTAGCACAGATACGCAGTATTTT. V is TRBV5-1 and J is TRBJ2-3; 7 nucleotides agree with TRBD2. V was pared by 0 bases and J by 0 bases, with 4 bases of the junction left unmatched. Germline CDR1 SGHRS, CDR2 YFSETQ. This CDR3 region has 16 residues.

The gene calls are TRBV6-1 and TRBJ1-2, with TRBD1 matching 11 bases. This CDR3 contains 15 residues. J lost 7 bases, V lost 7 bases, and 11 bases had no gene match. Germline assignment: CDR1 MNHNS and CDR2 SASEGT. DNA of the CDR3: TGTGCCAGCATGGACAGGGGGCTTTCACTCTCTGGCTACACCTTC. It translates to CASMDRGLSLSGYTF.

CDR3 DNA: TGTGCCAGCAGCTCGAAGGGACAGTACTACGAGCAGTACTTC. This gives the protein CASSSKGQYYEQYF. The chain carries TRBV7-2 and TRBJ2-5; 7 bases fit TRBD1. The end of the DNA aligns better with TRBJ2-7, so the J call may be wrong. The germline CDR1 and CDR2 sequences are SGHTA and FQGNSA. The CDR3 length is 14 residues.

The V call is TRBV6-5, the J call TRBJ1-1, with D uncertain. Deletions cut 5 bases from V and 3 bases from J, with 7 bases between. The germline CDR1 and CDR2 sequences are MNHEY and SVGAGI. This CDR3 is built from 12 residues. The CDR3: CASSVGDTEAFF. Here the CDR3 DNA reads TGTGCCAGCAGTGTTGGAGACACTGAAGCTTTCTTT.

This clone was detected once. V usage is TRBV27 and J usage is TRBJ1-4, with D hard to call. This CDR3 comprises 14 residues. Deletions cut 6 bases from V and 0 bases from J, with 8 bases between. CDR1 and CDR2 (germline): MNHEY, SMNVEV (reference sequence). DNA of the CDR3: TGTGCCAGCAGGGGCATAGCAACTAATGAAAAACTGTTTTTT. It translates to CASRGIATNEKLFF.

The chain is built from TRBV6-5 and TRBJ1-2; D ambiguous. The germline CDR1 and CDR2 sequences are MNHEY and SVGAGI. CDR3 length equals 12 residues. Trimming took off 8 bases at V and 0 bases at J, with 7 bases between the two ends. The chain's CDR3 is CASATSNYGYTF. CDR3 bases: TGTGCCAGCGCGACTTCTAACTATGGCTACACCTTC.

The V gene is TRBV2, the J gene TRBJ1-2, with D tentatively TRBD1 (6 bases). Trimming shortened V by 6 bases and J by 2 bases, and 10 bases separated the two germline ends. This CDR3 contains 13 residues. Germline CDR1 and CDR2: SNHLY and FYNNEI. The CDR3: CASRTQGNYGYTF. The CDR3 nucleotides are TGTGCCAGCAGAACGCAGGGGAACTATGGCTACACCTTC.

The gene calls are TRBV5-1 and TRBJ2-7; tentative D call: TRBD1 (6 bases). From germline, CDR1 is SGHRS and CDR2 YFSETQ. Trimming took off 0 bases at V and 2 bases at J, with 9 bases between the two ends. The CDR3 covers 14 residues. The CDR3, as DNA: TGCGCCAGCAGCTTGGTCCAGGGGCCCTACGAGCAGTACTTC. Protein product: CASSLVQGPYEQYF. The complete variable domain, with remaining parts taken from reference TRBV5-1 and TRBJ2-7, reads KAGVTQTPRYLIKTRGQQVTLSCSPISGHRSVSWYQQTPGQGLQFLFEYFSETQRNKGNFPGRFSGRQFSNSRSEMNVSTLELGDSALYLCASSLVQGPYEQYFGPGTRLTVT.

The V and J genes are TRBV9 and TRBJ2-5; no firm D call. The J call may be wrong; the DNA end is better matched by TRBJ2-7. Germline assignment: CDR1 SGDLS and CDR2 YYNGEE. CDR3 size: 12 residues. This chain's CDR3 is CASRTPLYEQYF. The CDR3 nucleotides read TGTGCCAGCAGGACCCCCTTATACGAGCAGTACTTC.

The chain employs TRBV6-1 and TRBJ2-7; the D gene is possibly TRBD1 (6 bases). The V end was cut by 7 bases, the J end by 0 bases, with 16 bases between. This CDR3 is 15 amino acids long. Looked up from germline, CDR1 is MNHNS and CDR2 is SASEGT. The CDR3 DNA reads as TGTGCCAGCACCACACGGACAGCCGGCTCCTACGAGCAGTACTTC. Its translation: CASTTRTAGSYEQYF.

This clone is classed as medium-sized. This rearrangement joins TRBV2 to TRBJ2-7; D possibly corresponds to TRBD2 (5 bases). V dropped 6 bases and J dropped 3 bases, with 18 bases sitting between them. The CDR3 runs 15 residues. Germline CDR1 is SNHLY and CDR2 is FYNNEI. CDR3 sequence reads: CASRFWLGDGYEQYF. CDR3 bases: TGTGCCAGCAGATTTTGGCTCGGGGATGGCTACGAGCAGTACTTC.

The gene calls are TRBV19 and TRBJ2-7, with 12 bases lining up with TRBD2. J was trimmed by 3 bases and V by 10 bases; bases with no gene match: 7. The germline V gene encodes CDR1 LNHDA and CDR2 SQIVND (reference sequence). The CDR3 spans 14 residues. The CDR3 DNA follows: TGTGCCACTGCTTCGACTAGCGGGAGCTACGAGCAGTACTTC. Residues: CATASTSGSYEQYF.

The V gene is TRBV5-5, the J gene TRBJ1-2, with 7 bases aligning to TRBD1. Losses at the gene ends were 4 bases for V and 2 bases for J; bases not matched to a gene: 11. CDR1 and CDR2 (germline): SGHKS, YYEKEE (reference sequence). This CDR3 comprises 16 residues. The CDR3 DNA reads as TGTGCCAGCAGCCCTGTCTCTTACAGGGGAAACTATGGCTACACCTTC. Encoded protein: CASSPVSYRGNYGYTF. The whole variable domain, filled in from reference TRBV5-5 and TRBJ1-2, reads DAGVTQSPTHLIKTRGQQVTLRCSPISGHKSVSWYQQVLGQGPQFIFQYYEKEERGRGNFPDRFSARQFPNYSSELNVNALLLGDSALYLCASSPVSYRGNYGYTFGSGTRLTVV.

This clone has a handful of counts. Here the CDR3 DNA reads TGTGCCAGCAGGAGGGACAGCAATCAGCCCCAGCATTTT. Protein: CASRRDSNQPQHF. This chain connects TRBV2 to TRBJ1-5; TRBD1 is a possible D gene (5 bases). Germline loops: CDR1 SNHLY, CDR2 FYNNEI. The CDR3 runs to 13 residues. V lost 6 bases to trimming and J lost 1 base, with 7 bases between them.

The chain carries TRBV27 and TRBJ2-7; D unresolved. CDR3 size: 15 residues. CDR1 MNHEY and CDR2 SMNVEV come from the germline V gene (reference sequence). The V end was cut by 5 bases, the J end by 0 bases, with 14 bases between. CDR3 nucleotides: TGTGCCAGCAGTCCTGGACCGCCGCTCTCCTACGAGCAGTACTTC. Protein sequence: CASSPGPPLSYEQYF.

This clone was seen once. This chain connects TRBV5-1 to TRBJ1-2; the D is unclear. This CDR3 is 14 amino acids long. The V end was cut by 1 base, the J end by 3 bases, with 10 bases between. Germline CDR1 is SGHRS and CDR2 is YFSETQ. The CDR3 nucleotides read TGCGCCAGCAGCTTGTCTAGGTGGGACTATGGCTACACCTTC. As protein: CASSLSRWDYGYTF.